The present TCR beta chain was sequenced within a study of shared clonotypes between healthy human individuals. Study details: Three plates were used per donor for CD4 naive, three for CD4 memory, two for CD8 naive and one for CD8 memory. Findings and limits, study-wide: The authors expected sequencing depth to affect clonotype sharing among donors.

Details on this clone: Its antigen remains unidentified.

Trimming removed 6 bases at V and 2 bases at J, with 14 bases between. Germline assignment: CDR1 SNHLY and CDR2 FYNNEI. This CDR3 spans 14 amino acids. Using immunoSEQ multiplex PCR, the repertoire was profiled, and TCRdb retains in-frame clones only, with some absent. The data show some 1,600,000 clones, 95% to 99% seen once. The chain is built from TRBV2 and TRBJ2-7, with D uncertain. Sample: naive CD4+ T cells sorted from blood. Subset of the sample: CD45RA+ positively selected. The TCR comes from a man under 40 in good health. This chain's CDR3 is CASREVHSTYEQYF. CDR3 DNA sequence: TGTGCCAGCAGAGAGGTCCACTCGACCTACGAGCAGTACTTC.